This T cell receptor (beta chain) derives from a study of blood T cell repertoires in COVID-19. Clones were read by immunoSEQ multiplex PCR, and TCRdb kept only the in-frame ones, dropping some. The sample contains about 230,000 clones, approximately 85% of which appear only once. Sample: peripheral blood. The receptor was isolated from a man aged 35 to 55 with acute or convalescent COVID-19.

CDR3 DNA sequence: TGTGCCAGCAGCTTAGGAGGGACATCCATAACCTACGAGCAGTACTTC. Its protein is CASSLGGTSITYEQYF. This chain joins TRBV7-2 and TRBJ2-7; a weak D match, TRBD1 (6 bases). Germline V gene data show CDR1 as SGHTA and CDR2 as FQGNSA. V was cut by 1 base and J by 2 bases, with 15 bases left in between. The CDR3 is 16 amino acids.